This T cell receptor (beta chain) was obtained from a study of T cell responses to AZD1222 COVID-19 vaccine. Study-wide results and limits: Researchers took repertoire samples only after the peak T cell response had come. Distributed over spike, vaccine-associated CD4 TCRs predominated at 160-218 and 743-854. Donors were mostly white British, more females; clonal diversity possibly underestimated. Nearly half of spike-specific TCRs reportedly go after variant regions that carry no mutations.

With respect to this clone: The target antigen is unknown.

The CDR3 has 15 amino acids. Germline V gene sequence: CDR1 SGHRS, CDR2 YFSETQ. Trimming took 0 bases from V and 6 from J; bases not matched to a gene: 5. Sequenced by immunoSEQ multiplex PCR; TCRdb stores in-frame clones only, minus some. Among approximately 30,000 clones, around 78% were seen once, and the ten largest hold 5.8%. This sequence was found in an adult in good health. The genes are TRBV5-1 and TRBJ1-5, with 8 bases lining up with TRBD1. The sequences come from peripheral blood, collected on day 0 of AZD1222 vaccination. As DNA, the CDR3 is TGCGCCAGCAGCTTGGCGGGACAGGAGAGTCAGCCCCAGCATTTT. This gives the protein CASSLAGQESQPQHF.